This T cell receptor (beta chain) appears in the sequencing data of a study of cytomegalovirus exposure and HLA in healthy donors. A note on this clone: The antigen is not known.

Some clones are missing from TCRdb's copy, which holds only in-frame ones; the method was immunoSEQ multiplex PCR. Here the sample spans some 140,000 clones, roughly 89% being singletons. The V gene lost 3 bases and the J gene lost 1 base, with 6 bases spanning the gap. Germline V gene sequence: CDR1 ENHRY, CDR2 SYGVKD. The CDR3 contains 13 residues. Study outcomes and limitations: Investigators reported 150 to 200 TCR beta chains as tied to cytomegalovirus. Usually a TCR sequence was rare, but some public TCRs were found in many donors.

Donors were drawn from the approximately 120-subject validation cohort, separate from the roughly 700-subject first cohort. The sequenced material came from PBMCs. The chain recombines TRBV10-3 with TRBJ2-5; D may be TRBD1 (6 bases). This TCR derives from a woman aged 18-30 years in good health and CMV-seropositive. The CDR3 bases are TGTGCCATCAGTGACAGGGGCCAAGAGACCCAGTACTTC. Amino acid sequence: CAISDRGQETQYF.